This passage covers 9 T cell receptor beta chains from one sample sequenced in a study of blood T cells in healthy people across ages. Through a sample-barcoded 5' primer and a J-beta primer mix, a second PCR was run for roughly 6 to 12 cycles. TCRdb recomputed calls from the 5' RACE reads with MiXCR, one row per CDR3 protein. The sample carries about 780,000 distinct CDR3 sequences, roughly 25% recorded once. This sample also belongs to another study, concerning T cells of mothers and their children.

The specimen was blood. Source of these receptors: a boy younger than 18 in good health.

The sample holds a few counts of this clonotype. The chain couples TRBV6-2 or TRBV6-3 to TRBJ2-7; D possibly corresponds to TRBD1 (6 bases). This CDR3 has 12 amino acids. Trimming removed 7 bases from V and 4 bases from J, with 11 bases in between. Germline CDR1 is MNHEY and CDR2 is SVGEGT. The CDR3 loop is CASKQGTYEQYF. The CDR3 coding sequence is TGTGCCAGCAAACAGGGAACTTACGAGCAGTACTTC.

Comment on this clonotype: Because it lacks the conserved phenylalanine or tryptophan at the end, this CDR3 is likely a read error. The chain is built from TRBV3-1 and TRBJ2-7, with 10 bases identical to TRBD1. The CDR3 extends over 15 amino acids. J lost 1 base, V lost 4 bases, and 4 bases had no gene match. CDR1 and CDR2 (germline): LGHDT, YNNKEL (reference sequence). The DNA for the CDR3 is TGTGCCAGCAGCCCGACGGACAGGGGGTCCTACGAGCAGTACCTC. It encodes CASSPTDRGSYEQYL.

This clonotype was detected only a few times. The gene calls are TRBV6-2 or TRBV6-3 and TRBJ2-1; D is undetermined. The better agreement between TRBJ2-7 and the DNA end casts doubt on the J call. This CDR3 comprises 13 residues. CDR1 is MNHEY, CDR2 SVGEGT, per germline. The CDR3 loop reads CASSSPLTVGQYF. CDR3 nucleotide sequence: TGTGCCAGCAGTTCTCCGTTAACAGTCGGGCAGTACTTC.

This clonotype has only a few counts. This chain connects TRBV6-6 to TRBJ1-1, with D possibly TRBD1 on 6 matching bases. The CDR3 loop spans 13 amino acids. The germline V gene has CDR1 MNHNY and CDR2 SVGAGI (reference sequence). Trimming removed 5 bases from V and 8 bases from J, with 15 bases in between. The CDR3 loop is CASSGRGQREAFF. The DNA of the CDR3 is TGTGCCAGCAGTGGTCGGGGACAACGAGAAGCTTTCTTT.

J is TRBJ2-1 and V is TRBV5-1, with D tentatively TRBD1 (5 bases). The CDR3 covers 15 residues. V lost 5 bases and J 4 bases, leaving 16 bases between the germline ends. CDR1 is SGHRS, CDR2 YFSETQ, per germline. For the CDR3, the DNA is TGCGCCAGCAGAGGAGAGACAGACCTTTACAATGAGCAGTTCTTC. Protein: CASRGETDLYNEQFF.

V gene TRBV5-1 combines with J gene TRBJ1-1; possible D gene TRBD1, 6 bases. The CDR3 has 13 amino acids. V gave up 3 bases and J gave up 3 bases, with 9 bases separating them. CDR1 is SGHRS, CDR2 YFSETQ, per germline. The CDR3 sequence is CASSYREDTEAFF. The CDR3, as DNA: TGCGCCAGCAGCTACAGGGAGGACACTGAAGCTTTCTTT. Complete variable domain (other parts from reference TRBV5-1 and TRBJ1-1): KAGVTQTPRYLIKTRGQQVTLSCSPISGHRSVSWYQQTPGQGLQFLFEYFSETQRNKGNFPGRFSGRQFSNSRSEMNVSTLELGDSALYLCASSYREDTEAFFGQGTRLTVV.

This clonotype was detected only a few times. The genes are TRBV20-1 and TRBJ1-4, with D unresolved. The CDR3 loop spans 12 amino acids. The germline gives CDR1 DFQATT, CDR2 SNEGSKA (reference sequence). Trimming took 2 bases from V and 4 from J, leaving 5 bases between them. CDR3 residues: CSARSLNEKLFF. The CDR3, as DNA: TGCAGTGCTAGAAGTCTTAATGAAAAACTGTTTTTT.

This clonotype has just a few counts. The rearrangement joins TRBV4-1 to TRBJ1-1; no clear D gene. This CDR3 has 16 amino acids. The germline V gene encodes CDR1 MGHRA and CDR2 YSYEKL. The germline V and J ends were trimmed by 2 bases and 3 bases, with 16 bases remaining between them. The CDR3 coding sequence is TGCGCCAGCAGCCAAACCCCCTCAACAGCGGACACTGAAGCTTTCTTT. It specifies CASSQTPSTADTEAFF.

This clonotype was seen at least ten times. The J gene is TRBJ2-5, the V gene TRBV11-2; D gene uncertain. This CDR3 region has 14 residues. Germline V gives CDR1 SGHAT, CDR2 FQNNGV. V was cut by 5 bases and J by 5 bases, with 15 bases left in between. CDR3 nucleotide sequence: TGTGCCAGCAGCCTTTTTGGTGTCGGGGAGACCCAGTACTTC. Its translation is CASSLFGVGETQYF.